This T cell receptor (beta chain) was recorded in a study of blood T cell repertoires in COVID-19. About the study: COVID-19 samples, acute and convalescent, were from the United States, Italy and Spain. Nucleic acid was either cDNA or gDNA, and it came from T cells, B-cell-depleted T cells, or PBMCs.

Per the authors' pipeline: Researchers report that nucleated cell counts were estimated from reference gene primer amplification. Repertoires were generated with immunoSEQ multiplex PCR, while TCRdb's copy carries only in-frame clones and drops some. The V and J calls and clone size come from that table; D and trimming were worked out from the DNA. The sample gives tens of thousands of clones, 65% to 85% of which show up once; 5% to 6.5% is in the top ten. The receptor comes from a human donor in a cohort sampled during active COVID-19. Sequencing was carried out using peripheral blood.

CDR3 in DNA: TGTGCCAGCAGCTCTAGCGACCAACCCACCGGGGAGCTGTTTTTT. Encoded protein: CASSSSDQPTGELFF. This sequence joins TRBV28 and TRBJ2-2; a weak D match, TRBD2 (6 bases). The CDR3 is made up of 15 amino acids. Trimming shortened V by 6 bases and J by 4 bases, and 15 bases separated the two germline ends. CDR1 MDHEN and CDR2 SYDVKM come from the germline V gene.